This T cell receptor beta chain was recovered during a study of regulatory T cells in long-lasting Graves disease. V was shortened by 4 bases and J by 9 bases, with 16 bases between the two germline ends. Germline CDR1 and CDR2: SEHNR and FQNEAQ (reference sequence). The length of the CDR3 is 14 residues. Time point specified: newly diagnosed GD, antithyroid drugs for less than 3 months. The TCR library was made from RNA extracted from PBMCs. Combining iRepertoire HTBI primers with Arm-PCR of CDR3 regions, the authors built TCR beta libraries. TCRdb called the multiplex PCR reads again in MiXCR, with one record for every CDR3 protein. The table includes fewer than 550,000 distinct CDR3 sequences, about a sixth detected once. The data also belong to a second study, concerning T cells in Graves' hyperthyroidism and ophthalmopathy. Turning to that study: Exclusion followed for patients with uncontrolled infection, other autoimmune disease, pregnancy or lactation. The HTBI primer set drove a first-round RT-PCR of the TCR CDR3.

The chain is built from TRBV7-9 and TRBJ1-3; D unclear. Here the sequenced sample was peripheral blood mononuclear cells (PBMCs), taken at new diagnosis, from a patient treated with antithyroid drugs. The clonotype originates from a young woman with Graves disease. CDR3 in amino acids: CASSWTESRGTIYF. The DNA of the CDR3 is TGTGCCAGCAGCTGGACGGAGTCCCGGGGCACCATATATTTT.